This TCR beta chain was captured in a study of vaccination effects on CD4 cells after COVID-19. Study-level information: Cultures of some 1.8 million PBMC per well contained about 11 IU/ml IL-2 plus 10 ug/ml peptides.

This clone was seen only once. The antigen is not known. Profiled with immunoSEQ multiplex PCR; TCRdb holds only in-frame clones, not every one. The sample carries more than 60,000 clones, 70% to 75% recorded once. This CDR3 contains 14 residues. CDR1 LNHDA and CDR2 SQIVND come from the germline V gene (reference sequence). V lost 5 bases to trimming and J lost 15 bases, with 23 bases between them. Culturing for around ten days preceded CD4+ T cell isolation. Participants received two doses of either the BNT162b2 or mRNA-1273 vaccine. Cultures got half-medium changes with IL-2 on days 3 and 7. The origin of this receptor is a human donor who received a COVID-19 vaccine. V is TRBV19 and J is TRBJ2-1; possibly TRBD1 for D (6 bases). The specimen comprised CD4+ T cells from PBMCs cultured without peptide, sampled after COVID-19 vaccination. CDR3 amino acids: CASSLAGALTSRFF. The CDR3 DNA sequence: TGTGCCAGTAGTTTGGCAGGGGCCCTAACGAGCAGGTTCTTC.